This entry is about one TCR beta chain. The antigen is undetermined. Blood was drawn at under 3 ml per donor. TCRdb derives one entry per CDR3 protein from the 5' RACE reads, leaving out DNA. This sample lists some 150,000 distinct CDR3 sequences; its ten largest clones have roughly 7%. The germline gives CDR1 MDHEN, CDR2 SYDVKM. This CDR3 contains 15 residues. This record belongs to a study of monozygotic twins with inflammatory bowel disease. Regarding the study as a whole: IBD patients, compared with healthy twins, shared fewer clonotypes with others (especially with disease activity). With inverse Simpson as the measure, TCRbeta diversity was lower in IBD patients than in healthy co-twins.

This clonotype originated in a human donor with ulcerative colitis or Crohn's disease, or a healthy co-twin of an affected twin (not recorded which). The sample comprised blood. The chain uses TRBV28 and TRBJ2-7; TCRdb names TRBD1, which stays unverified in the absence of DNA. CDR3 loop: CASSFGGTATYEQYF.